These 2 T cell receptor beta chains came from one sample sequenced in a study of Ad26.COV2.S vaccination and SARS-CoV-2 variants. TCRdb's table, derived via immunoSEQ multiplex PCR, lists solely in-frame clones and lacks some. This table has about 450,000 clones, roughly 89% appearing once. Treatment meaning: over 15 received Ad26.COV2.S at low or high dose, single or two shots; five or six received placebo; per-sample allocation not given. The investigators took samples on day 63 after the first vaccine or placebo injection. Sequences were derived from peripheral blood, sampled in a trial of Ad26.COV2.S vaccine versus placebo. These receptor sequences come from a person aged 18-65 years who received the Ad26.COV2.S COVID-19 vaccine or a placebo.

CDR3 amino acids: CASSRGQGADTQYF. In nucleotides, the CDR3 is TGCGCCAGCAGCAGGGGACAGGGGGCAGATACGCAGTATTTT. The chain has TRBV5-1 and TRBJ2-3; 11 bases map to TRBD1. V shed 4 bases, J shed 4 bases, and the junction held 2 bases outside the gene matches. The CDR3 runs to 14 residues. Germline values: CDR1 SGHRS, CDR2 YFSETQ.

The chain has TRBV7-3 and TRBJ2-1, with TRBD2 matching 9 bases. Germline-derived CDR1 and CDR2 are SGHTA and FQGTGA. The CDR3 sequence is 20 residues long. V was clipped by 1 base and J by 0 bases; unmatched bases: 13. Here the CDR3 reads CASSLIVGASGVSSYNEQFF. The CDR3 nucleotides are TGTGCCAGCAGCTTAATTGTAGGGGCTAGCGGGGTGAGCTCCTACAATGAGCAGTTCTTC.